These 5 T cell receptor beta chains were sequenced from one sample in a study of blood T cell repertoires in COVID-19. Assay: immunoSEQ multiplex PCR; the TCRdb copy retains only in-frame clones and omits some. The sample shows about 120,000 clones, about 79% of them seen only once. Source material: peripheral blood. These TCRs come from a man aged 65-85 years with acute or convalescent COVID-19.

The chain couples TRBV4-2 to TRBJ2-3; D ambiguous. Germline CDR1 and CDR2: LGHNA and YNFKEQ. Deletions cut 1 base from V and 0 bases from J, with 8 bases between. This CDR3 comprises 15 residues. The CDR3 nucleotides are TGTGCCAGCAGCCAAGCCGGTTCTAGCACAGATACGCAGTATTTT. Its protein is CASSQAGSSTDTQYF.

The chain has TRBV3-1 (or the pseudogene TRBV3-2) and TRBJ2-3; TRBD2 might be the D (5 bases). From germline, CDR1 is LGHDT and CDR2 YNNKEL (reference sequence). The CDR3 totals 15 residues. Between the trimmed V and J ends, which lost 3 bases and 5 bases, there was a span of 15 bases. The CDR3: CASSQRAGPGDTQYF. DNA of the CDR3: TGTGCCAGCAGCCAGAGGGCGGGTCCTGGAGATACGCAGTATTTT.

This CDR3 reads CASRGSRTNEQFF. The CDR3 nucleotides read TGTGCCAGCAGAGGTTCTAGGACTAATGAGCAGTTCTTC. V is TRBV7-2 and J is TRBJ2-1; possibly TRBD2 for D (5 bases). Trimming cost V 6 bases and J 7 bases, with 13 bases left between them. The length of the CDR3 is 13 residues. Germline CDR1 is SGHTA and CDR2 is FQGNSA. The complete variable domain, with remaining parts taken from reference TRBV7-2 and TRBJ2-1, reads GAGVSQSPSNKVTEKGKDVELRCDPISGHTALYWYRQSLGQGLEFLIYFQGNSAPDKSGLPSDRFSAERTGGSVSTLTIQRTQQEDSAVYLCASRGSRTNEQFFGPGTRLTVL.

The V gene is TRBV7-2, the J gene TRBJ1-3, with 9 bases matching TRBD1. Germline values: CDR1 SGHTA, CDR2 FQGNSA. The CDR3 has 12 residues. V dropped 5 bases and J dropped 11; count of bases not matched to a gene: 4. The CDR3, as DNA: TGTGCCAGCAGCCAACAGGGGGCAGCCATATATTTT. Its protein is CASSQQGAAIYF.

The V gene is TRBV19, the J gene TRBJ1-3; 8 bases map to TRBD1. Germline-derived CDR1 and CDR2 are LNHDA and SQIVND (reference sequence). The CDR3 loop spans 16 amino acids. Trimming took 6 bases from V and 3 from J; bases not matched to a gene: 10. CDR3 amino acids: CASSRRQGTGGNTIYF. CDR3 DNA sequence: TGTGCCAGTAGCAGACGACAGGGGACGGGTGGAAACACCATATATTTT.